One sample yielded the 14 T cell receptor beta chains listed below, sequenced in a study of radiotherapy plus CTLA-4 blockade in lung cancer. Sequencing used immunoSEQ multiplex PCR; TCRdb keeps in-frame clones, though not all of them. Altogether around 99,000 clones are present, 70% to 90% being singletons, with the ten largest covering nearly 5%. The input for sequencing was peripheral blood, taken from a patient treated with radiotherapy plus ipilimumab. The source is a human donor with non-small cell lung cancer that progressed on radiotherapy plus ipilimumab.

The V and J genes are TRBV5-1 and TRBJ2-5; 10 bases are shared with TRBD2. The J segment lost 5 bases and the V segment lost 7 bases, leaving 8 bases of the junction unmatched. The CDR3 is 14 residues long. Germline CDR1 SGHRS, CDR2 YFSETQ. The CDR3 DNA sequence: TGCGCCAGCGAGCCTAGCGGGAGAGGGGAGACCCAGTACTTC. The encoded protein is CASEPSGRGETQYF.

The rearrangement links TRBV11-2 to TRBJ2-2; 7 bases line up with TRBD2. The trim removed 5 bases at V and 3 bases at J, leaving 6 bases unmatched. The germline CDR1 and CDR2 sequences are SGHAT and FQNNGV. The CDR3 loop spans 15 amino acids. In DNA, the CDR3 is TGTGCCAGCAGCACCGGACTAGTGTACACCGGGGAGCTGTTTTTT. As protein: CASSTGLVYTGELFF.

The chain is built from TRBV19 and TRBJ2-7; the D gene is possibly TRBD1 (5 bases). This CDR3 region has 14 residues. Trimming took 1 base from V and 6 from J, leaving 13 bases between them. The germline V gene encodes CDR1 LNHDA and CDR2 SQIVND (reference sequence). CDR3 nucleotide sequence: TGTGCCAGTAGTATAGTGGCAGGGATGGGCGAGCAGTACTTC. This gives the protein CASSIVAGMGEQYF.

This chain links TRBV27 with TRBJ2-1; 9 nucleotides line up with TRBD2. CDR1 and CDR2 (germline): MNHEY, SMNVEV (reference sequence). J gave up 5 bases and V 2 bases, and 7 bases lay outside the gene matches. This CDR3 is 16 amino acids long. DNA for the CDR3: TGTGCCAGCAGTTTAGGGTTGCCTAGCGGGAACAATGAGCAGTTCTTC. As protein: CASSLGLPSGNNEQFF.

The chain combines TRBV11-2 with TRBJ2-5; the match to TRBD1 covers 7 bases. Looked up from germline, CDR1 is SGHAT and CDR2 is FQNNGV. This CDR3 has 13 residues. The trim removed 7 bases at V and 1 base at J, leaving 3 bases unmatched. The CDR3 DNA follows: TGTGCCAGCACCCGGGACAGCCAAGAGACCCAGTACTTC. It translates to CASTRDSQETQYF.

The chain has TRBV10-3 and TRBJ2-7, with 12 nucleotides matching TRBD2. In germline, CDR1 is ENHRY, CDR2 SYGVKD. V was clipped by 6 bases and J by 2 bases; unmatched bases: 5. The CDR3 loop spans 15 amino acids. The CDR3 sequence is CAISRTSGETYEQYF. The CDR3 coding sequence is TGTGCCATCAGCCGGACTAGCGGGGAAACCTACGAGCAGTACTTC.

The chain employs TRBV6-6 and TRBJ1-1; tentatively, D is TRBD1 (6 bases). This CDR3 region has 14 residues. The V and J ends lost 2 bases and 11 bases respectively, with 18 bases between them. Germline-derived CDR1 and CDR2 are MNHNY and SVGAGI (reference sequence). CDR3 nucleotide sequence: TGTGCCAGCAGTTACACCCAGGACATCGGGGGCGCTTTCTTT. Protein product: CASSYTQDIGGAFF.

V gene TRBV2 combines with J gene TRBJ2-7, with D maybe TRBD1 (6 bases). The V and J ends lost 7 bases and 2 bases respectively, with 12 bases between them. The CDR3 covers 13 residues. Germline V gene data show CDR1 as SNHLY and CDR2 as FYNNEI. The CDR3 loop is CASKGRQAYEQYF. The CDR3 nucleotides are TGTGCCAGCAAAGGCAGACAGGCCTACGAGCAGTACTTC.

The chain joins TRBV28 to TRBJ2-1; weak D call: TRBD2 (5 bases). The CDR3 loop spans 13 amino acids. The V end was cut by 6 bases, the J end by 7 bases, with 13 bases between. Germline assignment: CDR1 MDHEN and CDR2 SYDVKM. In DNA form, the CDR3 reads TGTGCCAGCAGCGATCAACTAGAAAATGAGCAGTTCTTC. This gives the protein CASSDQLENEQFF.

The rearrangement joins TRBV7-9 to TRBJ2-7; 7 bases agree with TRBD2. Germline loops: CDR1 SEHNR, CDR2 FQNEAQ (reference sequence). V lost 5 bases to trimming and J lost 6 bases; unmatched junction nucleotides: 13. This CDR3 is 15 amino acids long. CDR3 residues: CASSPGRAGLLEQYF. For the CDR3, the DNA is TGTGCCAGCAGCCCAGGGAGGGCCGGTTTACTCGAGCAGTACTTC. The complete variable domain, with remaining parts taken from reference TRBV7-9 and TRBJ2-7, reads DTGVSQNPRHKITKRGQNVTFRCDPISEHNRLYWYRQTLGQGPEFLTYFQNEAQLEKSRLLSDRFSAERPKGSFSTLEIQRTEQGDSAMYLCASSPGRAGLLEQYFGPGTRLTVT.

The rearrangement joins TRBV19 to TRBJ1-1, with D unclear. Between the trimmed V and J ends, which lost 8 bases and 8 bases, there was a span of 12 bases. There are 11 residues in the CDR3. Germline CDR1 and CDR2: LNHDA and SQIVND (reference sequence). CDR3 coding DNA: TGTGCCAGTTGGGCCGGTCCCGAAGCTTTCTTT. Translated: CASWAGPEAFF. The variable domain in full, with the rest retrieved from reference TRBV19 and TRBJ1-1, is DGGITQSPKYLFRKEGQNVTLSCEQNLNHDAMYWYRQDPGQGLRLIYYSQIVNDFQKGDIAEGYSVSREKKESFPLTVTSAQKNPTAFYLCASWAGPEAFFGQGTRLTVV.

This sequence joins TRBV2 and TRBJ1-4, with a tentative D call TRBD1 (5 bases). This CDR3 has 12 residues. Germline assignment: CDR1 SNHLY and CDR2 FYNNEI. The V and J ends lost 5 bases and 6 bases respectively, with 7 bases between them. The CDR3 is CASSMGHEKLFF. The CDR3 DNA is TGTGCCAGCAGTATGGGACATGAAAAACTGTTTTTT.

The chain joins TRBV10-3 to TRBJ1-2; D not certain. Germline V gene lookup returns CDR1 ENHRY and CDR2 SYGVKD. V lost 0 bases to trimming and J lost 5 bases, with 4 bases between them. CDR3 length: 12 amino acids. CDR3 sequence reads: CAISESSYGYTF. In nucleotides, the CDR3 is TGTGCCATCAGTGAGTCCTCATATGGCTACACCTTC.

Of note for this clone: Other DNA sequences in the same sample also yield this CDR3. This chain uses TRBV18 with TRBJ1-5, with D tentatively TRBD1 (6 bases). Germline V gives CDR1 KGHSH, CDR2 LQKENI. V was pared by 3 bases and J by 4 bases, with 7 bases between. This CDR3 is 13 amino acids long. CDR3 nucleotides: TGTGCCAGCTCACCGCAGGGGAATCAGCCCCAGCATTTT. It specifies CASSPQGNQPQHF.